This TCR beta chain was found in a study of blood T cell repertoires in COVID-19. About this clone itself: This specimen includes other DNA sequences encoding the same CDR3.

TCRdb's copy holds only in-frame clones and misses some; the assay was immunoSEQ multiplex PCR. The sample contains some 460,000 clones, 85% to 90% of which appear only once. Trimming shortened V by 3 bases and J by 1 base, and 6 bases separated the two germline ends. The CDR3 contains 13 residues. Germline CDR1 reads LNHDA; CDR2 reads SQIVND (reference sequence). The TCR comes from a woman in her 30s with acute or convalescent COVID-19. Sequences were obtained from peripheral blood. The chain joins TRBV19 to TRBJ1-1, with unresolved D. The DNA for the CDR3 is TGTGCCAGTAGTATCGGAGAGAACACTGAAGCTTTCTTT. Translation gives CASSIGENTEAFF.